These 5 T cell receptor beta chains were sequenced from one sample in a study of shared T cell receptors in the human thymus. The table came from immunoSEQ multiplex PCR; TCRdb's copy has only in-frame clones and leaves some out. The sample shows about 380,000 clones, 85% to 95% of them seen only once. The sequenced sample was thymocytes. The source of these receptors is a human donor.

In the case of this clone: The same CDR3 can be traced to other DNA sequences in this sample. The rearrangement joins TRBV7-2 to TRBJ2-5; D may correspond to TRBD1 or TRBD2 (5 bases each). This CDR3 contains 15 residues. The germline CDR1 and CDR2 sequences are SGHTA and FQGNSA. V shed 1 base and J shed 1 base, with 10 bases lying between them. The CDR3 here is CASSLGTGGQETQYF. CDR3 nucleotides: TGTGCCAGCAGCTTAGGAACTGGGGGCCAAGAGACCCAGTACTTC. Filled out from reference TRBV7-2 and TRBJ2-5, the complete variable domain reads GAGVSQSPSNKVTEKGKDVELRCDPISGHTALYWYRQSLGQGLEFLIYFQGNSAPDKSGLPSDRFSAERTGGSVSTLTIQRTQQEDSAVYLCASSLGTGGQETQYFGPGTRLLVL.

The chain couples TRBV4-2 to TRBJ2-7; the D gene is possibly TRBD2 (5 bases). V lost 1 base and J 4 bases, leaving 14 bases between the germline ends. This CDR3 has 15 amino acids. The V gene's germline CDR1 is LGHNA and CDR2 YNFKEQ. In DNA form, the CDR3 reads TGTGCCAGCAGCCAAGTTCTGGGAAGGAGGTACGAGCAGTACTTC. Its protein product is CASSQVLGRRYEQYF.

The V gene is TRBV7-6, the J gene TRBJ2-5, with D possibly TRBD2 on 6 matching bases. The V end lost 5 bases, the J end lost 5 bases, and 21 bases lay between the germline ends. The CDR3 consists of 16 residues. Germline lookup yields CDR1 SGHVS and CDR2 FNYEAQ. The CDR3 region has the DNA TGTGCCAGCAGCCACTTCTCCCGGGAGAGCAGGGAGACCCAGTACTTC. This encodes CASSHFSRESRETQYF.

V usage is TRBV19 and J usage is TRBJ1-4; TRBD1 matches 8 bases. The CDR3 is 13 amino acids. Germline CDR1 LNHDA, CDR2 SQIVND (reference sequence). J gave up 12 bases and V 1 base, and 4 bases lay outside the gene matches. CDR3 region: CASSIVRGRQLFF. Written as DNA, the CDR3 is TGTGCCAGTAGTATAGTCAGGGGGCGGCAACTGTTTTTT.

This clone was seen a single time. The CDR3 bases are TGTGCCAGCAGTTCATCGACAGGGCTTTATAGAGCCCAGCATTTT. It codes for CASSSSTGLYRAQHF. The rearrangement joins TRBV27 to TRBJ1-5; 7 nucleotides agree with TRBD1. The CDR3 runs to 15 residues. The J segment lost 11 bases and the V segment lost 4 bases, leaving 14 bases of the junction unmatched. Germline CDR1 reads MNHEY; CDR2 reads SMNVEV (reference sequence).